These 10 T cell receptor beta chains were all obtained from the same sample, sequenced in a study of radiotherapy plus CTLA-4 blockade in lung cancer. The repertoire was sequenced with immunoSEQ multiplex PCR; TCRdb's copy has only in-frame clones and lacks some. The table has 80,000 to 100,000 clones, 65% to 85% seen once; the top ten hold 2.8%. The sample consisted of peripheral blood, taken from a patient treated with radiotherapy plus ipilimumab. The receptors stem from a human donor with non-small cell lung cancer who had a partial response to radiotherapy plus ipilimumab. Some clones in this sample may be carry-over from other donors' samples.

This clone was counted a few times. The rearrangement uses TRBV7-8 and TRBJ2-1; weak D call: TRBD2 (5 bases). This CDR3 is 15 amino acids long. V gave up 1 base and J gave up 3 bases, with 10 bases separating them. The germline CDR1 and CDR2 sequences are SGHVS and FQNEAQ. CDR3: CASSLVLTSYNEQFF. CDR3 bases: TGTGCCAGCAGCTTAGTACTAACTAGCTACAATGAGCAGTTCTTC. The variable domain in full, completed from reference TRBV7-8 and TRBJ2-1, reads GAGVSQSPRYKVAKRGQDVALRCDPISGHVSLFWYQQALGQGPEFLTYFQNEAQLDKSGLPSDRFFAERPEGSVSTLKIQRTQQEDSAVYLCASSLVLTSYNEQFFGPGTRLTVL.

The chain combines TRBV5-4 with TRBJ2-7; a possible D gene is TRBD2 (5 bases). Per the germline V gene, CDR1 is SGHNT and CDR2 is YYREEE (reference sequence). With 4 bases removed from V and 6 bases from J, the gap between germline ends came to 17 bases. CDR3 length: 14 amino acids. The CDR3 here is CASSSRGGPSEQYF. The CDR3, as DNA: TGTGCCAGCAGCAGCCGAGGCGGGCCATCCGAGCAGTACTTC.

The rearrangement joins TRBV11-3 to TRBJ2-7, with 9 bases that match TRBD2. The germline V gene has CDR1 SGHNT and CDR2 YENEEA. This CDR3 has 14 residues. With 4 bases clipped from V and 6 bases from J, the junction kept 7 bases outside the gene matches. The CDR3 DNA reads as TGTGCCAGCAGCTCGGTAGCGGGAGCCTCCGAGCAGTACTTC. Its protein is CASSSVAGASEQYF.

V is TRBV2 and J is TRBJ1-4; D unclear. The CDR3 totals 13 residues. V shed 8 bases and J shed 5 bases, with 12 bases lying between them. Germline V lookup: CDR1 SNHLY, CDR2 FYNNEI. As DNA, the CDR3 is TGTGCCAGCGGTAGAGATGCGAATGAAAAACTGTTTTTT. Translated, it gives CASGRDANEKLFF.

CDR3 residues: CAWSGVSSYEQYF. For the CDR3, the DNA is TGTGCCTGGAGCGGAGTTAGCTCCTACGAGCAGTACTTC. The chain has TRBV30 and TRBJ2-7; D gene ambiguous. The germline CDR1 and CDR2 sequences are GTSNPN and SVGIG (reference sequence). CDR3 length: 13 amino acids. V was trimmed by 3 bases and J by 0 bases, leaving 9 bases between them.

V gene TRBV5-4 combines with J gene TRBJ1-1; D possibly corresponds to TRBD1 (6 bases). Trimming removed 4 bases at V and 0 bases at J, with 13 bases between. CDR3 length: 15 residues. Germline assignment: CDR1 SGHNT and CDR2 YYREEE (reference sequence). The CDR3 coding sequence is TGTGCCAGCAGCCCGGGGGGGGCGATGAACACTGAAGCTTTCTTT. Translation: CASSPGGAMNTEAFF.

The chain carries TRBV28 and TRBJ1-1; a possible D gene is TRBD1 (6 bases). Germline-derived CDR1 and CDR2 are MDHEN and SYDVKM. The CDR3 is 15 residues long. V was clipped by 7 bases and J by 3 bases, with 18 bases between them. The CDR3 region has the DNA TGTGCCAGCACCATGCCCGAGACAGGTTACACTGAAGCTTTCTTT. Protein sequence: CASTMPETGYTEAFF.

This chain connects TRBV15 to TRBJ1-4; D unresolved. V shed 3 bases and J shed 8 bases, with 25 bases lying between them. The length of the CDR3 is 18 residues. Germline loops: CDR1 LNHNV, CDR2 YYDKDF (reference sequence). The CDR3 DNA sequence: TGTGCCACCAGCAGGGACTTGGCCATGCCGGGCTCGGGCGAAAAACTGTTTTTT. Translation: CATSRDLAMPGSGEKLFF.

Note on this clone: Other DNA sequences in the same sample also yield this CDR3. This sequence joins TRBV29-1 and TRBJ2-5; D not resolved. From germline, CDR1 is SQVTM and CDR2 ANQGSEA. Trimming stripped 4 bases from V and 2 bases from J, with 5 bases between. The CDR3 is 11 residues long. CDR3 residues: CSVARQETQYF. The CDR3, as DNA: TGCAGCGTTGCTCGGCAAGAGACCCAGTACTTC.

The V call is TRBV7-3, the J call TRBJ2-3, with 7 bases lining up with TRBD1. CDR3 length: 14 residues. V lost 3 bases to trimming and J lost 2 bases; unmatched junction nucleotides: 2. CDR1 and CDR2 from the germline V gene are SGHTA and FQGTGA. The CDR3 reads CASSFGTDTDTQYF. The CDR3 nucleotides read TGTGCCAGCAGCTTTGGGACAGACACAGATACGCAGTATTTT.